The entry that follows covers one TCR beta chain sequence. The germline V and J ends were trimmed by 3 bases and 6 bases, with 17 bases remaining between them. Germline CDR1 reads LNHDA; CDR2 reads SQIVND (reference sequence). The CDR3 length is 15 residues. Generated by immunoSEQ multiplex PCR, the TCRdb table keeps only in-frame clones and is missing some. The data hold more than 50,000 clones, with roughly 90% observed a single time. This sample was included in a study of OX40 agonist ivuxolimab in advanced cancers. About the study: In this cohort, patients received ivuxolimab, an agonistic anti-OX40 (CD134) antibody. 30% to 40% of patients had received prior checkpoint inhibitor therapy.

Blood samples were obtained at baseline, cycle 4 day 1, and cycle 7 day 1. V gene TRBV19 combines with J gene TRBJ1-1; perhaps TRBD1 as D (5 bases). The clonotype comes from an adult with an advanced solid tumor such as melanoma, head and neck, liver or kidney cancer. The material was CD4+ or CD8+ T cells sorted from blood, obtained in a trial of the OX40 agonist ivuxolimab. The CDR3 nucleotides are TGTGCCAGTAGTATCCCGGGACGCCGGGTTCCTGAAGCTTTCTTT. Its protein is CASSIPGRRVPEAFF.